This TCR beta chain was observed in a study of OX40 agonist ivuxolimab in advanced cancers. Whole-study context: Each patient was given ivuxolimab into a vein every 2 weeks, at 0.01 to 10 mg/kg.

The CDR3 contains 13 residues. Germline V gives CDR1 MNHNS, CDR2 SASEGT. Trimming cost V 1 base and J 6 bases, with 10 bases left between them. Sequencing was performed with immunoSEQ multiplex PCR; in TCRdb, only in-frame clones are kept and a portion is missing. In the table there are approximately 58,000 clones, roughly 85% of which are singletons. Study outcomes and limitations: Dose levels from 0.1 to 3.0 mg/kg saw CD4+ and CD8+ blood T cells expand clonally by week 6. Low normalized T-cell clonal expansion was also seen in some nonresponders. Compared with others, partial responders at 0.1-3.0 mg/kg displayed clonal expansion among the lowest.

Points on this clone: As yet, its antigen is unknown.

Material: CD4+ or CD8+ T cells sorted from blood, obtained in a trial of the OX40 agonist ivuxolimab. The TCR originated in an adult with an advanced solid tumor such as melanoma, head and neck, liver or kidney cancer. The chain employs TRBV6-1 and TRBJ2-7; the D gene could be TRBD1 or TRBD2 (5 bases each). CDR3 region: CASSEVRGAEQYF. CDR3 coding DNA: TGTGCCAGCAGTGAAGTTAGAGGGGCCGAGCAGTACTTC.